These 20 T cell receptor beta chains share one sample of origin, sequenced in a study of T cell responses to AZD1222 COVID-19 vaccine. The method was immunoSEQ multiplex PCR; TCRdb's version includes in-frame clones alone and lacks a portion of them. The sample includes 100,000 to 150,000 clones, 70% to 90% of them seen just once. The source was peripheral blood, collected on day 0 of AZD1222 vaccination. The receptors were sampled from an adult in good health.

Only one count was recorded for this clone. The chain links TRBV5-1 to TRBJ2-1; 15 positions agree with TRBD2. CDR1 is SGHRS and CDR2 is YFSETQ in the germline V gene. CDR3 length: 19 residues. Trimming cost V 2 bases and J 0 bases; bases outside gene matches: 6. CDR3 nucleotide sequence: TGCGCCAGCAGCTTCCCTGGGACTAGCGGGGGGAGCTCCTACAATGAGCAGTTCTTC. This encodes CASSFPGTSGGSSYNEQFF.

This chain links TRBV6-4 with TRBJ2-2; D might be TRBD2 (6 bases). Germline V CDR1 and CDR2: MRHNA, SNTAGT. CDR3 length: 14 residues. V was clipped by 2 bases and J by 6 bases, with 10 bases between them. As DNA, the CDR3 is TGTGCCAGCAGTGACCGCGGGGATGCCGGGGAGCTGTTTTTT. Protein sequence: CASSDRGDAGELFF.

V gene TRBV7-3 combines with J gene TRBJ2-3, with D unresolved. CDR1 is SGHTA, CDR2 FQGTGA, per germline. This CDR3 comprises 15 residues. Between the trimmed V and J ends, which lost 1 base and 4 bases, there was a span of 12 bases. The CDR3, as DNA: TGTGCCAGCAGCTTAAGTGGCGGTGGGGCAGATACGCAGTATTTT. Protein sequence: CASSLSGGGADTQYF.

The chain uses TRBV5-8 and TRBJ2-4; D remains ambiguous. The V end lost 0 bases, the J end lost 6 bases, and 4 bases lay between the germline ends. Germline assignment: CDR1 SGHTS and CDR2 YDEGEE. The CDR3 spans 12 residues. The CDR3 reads CASSLEGNIQYF. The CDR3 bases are TGTGCCAGCAGCTTGGAAGGAAACATTCAGTACTTC.

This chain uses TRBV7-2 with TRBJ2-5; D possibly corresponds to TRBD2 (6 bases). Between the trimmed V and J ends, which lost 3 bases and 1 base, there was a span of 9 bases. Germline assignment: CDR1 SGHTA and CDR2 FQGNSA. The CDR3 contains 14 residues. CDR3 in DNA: TGTGCCAGCAGCTTTGGCGGGATCCAAGAGACCCAGTACTTC. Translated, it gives CASSFGGIQETQYF. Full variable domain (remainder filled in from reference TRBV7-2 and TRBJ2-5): GAGVSQSPSNKVTEKGKDVELRCDPISGHTALYWYRQSLGQGLEFLIYFQGNSAPDKSGLPSDRFSAERTGGSVSTLTIQRTQQEDSAVYLCASSFGGIQETQYFGPGTRLLVL.

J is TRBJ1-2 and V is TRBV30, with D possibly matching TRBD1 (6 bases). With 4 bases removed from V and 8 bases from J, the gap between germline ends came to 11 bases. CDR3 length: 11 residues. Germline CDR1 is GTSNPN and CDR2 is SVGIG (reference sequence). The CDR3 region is CAWNRAGGYTF. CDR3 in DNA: TGTGCCTGGAACAGGGCGGGAGGCTACACCTTC.

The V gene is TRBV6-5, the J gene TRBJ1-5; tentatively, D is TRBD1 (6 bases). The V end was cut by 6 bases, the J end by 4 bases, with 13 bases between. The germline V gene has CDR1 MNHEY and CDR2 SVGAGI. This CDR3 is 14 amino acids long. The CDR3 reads CASSQGILNQPQHF. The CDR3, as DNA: TGTGCCAGCAGCCAGGGGATCCTAAATCAGCCCCAGCATTTT.

The CDR3 DNA reads as TGCGCCAGCAGTACCGGACTAGCGGGGGTATCCTACGAGCAGTACTTC. It specifies CASSTGLAGVSYEQYF. The rearrangement joins TRBV10-1 to TRBJ2-7, with 13 bases fitting TRBD2. Germline V gene lookup returns CDR1 WNHNN and CDR2 SYGVQD (reference sequence). V trimming: 5 bases; J trimming: 1 base; junction bases outside the gene matches: 5. The CDR3 totals 16 residues.

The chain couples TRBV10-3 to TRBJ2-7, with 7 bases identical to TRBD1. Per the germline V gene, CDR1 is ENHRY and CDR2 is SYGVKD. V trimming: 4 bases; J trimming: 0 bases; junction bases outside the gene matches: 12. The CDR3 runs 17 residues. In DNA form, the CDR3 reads TGTGCCATCAGTGCGACAGGGTCCCGAGATAGCTCCTACGAGCAGTACTTC. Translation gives CAISATGSRDSSYEQYF.

CDR3 sequence (DNA): TGTGCCAGCAGCTTTGGTCCTGAGGGGTACCAAGAGACCCAGTACTTC. It translates to CASSFGPEGYQETQYF. The chain links TRBV5-4 to TRBJ2-5, with D perhaps matching TRBD1 or TRBD2 (5 bases each). Germline lookup yields CDR1 SGHNT and CDR2 YYREEE (reference sequence). The CDR3 runs 16 residues. V lost 2 bases and J lost 0, with 14 bases in between.

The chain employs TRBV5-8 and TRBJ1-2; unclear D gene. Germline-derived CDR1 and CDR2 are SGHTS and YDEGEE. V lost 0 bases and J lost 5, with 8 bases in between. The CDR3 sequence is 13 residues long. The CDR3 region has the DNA TGTGCCAGCAGCTTGGGCCCGAGTTATGGCTACACCTTC. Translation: CASSLGPSYGYTF.

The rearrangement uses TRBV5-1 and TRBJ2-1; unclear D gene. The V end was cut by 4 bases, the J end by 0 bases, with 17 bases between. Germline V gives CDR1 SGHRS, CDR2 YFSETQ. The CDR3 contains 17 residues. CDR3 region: CASSPPTAESSYNEQFF. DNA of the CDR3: TGCGCCAGCAGCCCACCGACGGCGGAAAGCTCCTACAATGAGCAGTTCTTC.

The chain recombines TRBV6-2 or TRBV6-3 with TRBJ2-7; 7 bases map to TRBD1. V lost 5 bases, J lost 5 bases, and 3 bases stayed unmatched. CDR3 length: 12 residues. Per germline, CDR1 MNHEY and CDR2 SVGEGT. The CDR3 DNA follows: TGTGCCAGCAGTAGACAGGGTCACGAGCAGTACTTC. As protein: CASSRQGHEQYF.

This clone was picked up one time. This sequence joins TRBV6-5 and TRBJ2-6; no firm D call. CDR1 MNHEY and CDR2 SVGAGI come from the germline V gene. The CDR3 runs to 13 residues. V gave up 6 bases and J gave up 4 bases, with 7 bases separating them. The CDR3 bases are TGTGCCAGCAGCTACGCGGGGGCCAACGTCCTGACTTTC. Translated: CASSYAGANVLTF.

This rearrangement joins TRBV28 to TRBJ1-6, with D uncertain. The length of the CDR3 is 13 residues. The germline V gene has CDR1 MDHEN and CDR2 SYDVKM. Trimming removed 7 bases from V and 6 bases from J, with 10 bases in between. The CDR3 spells CASKSPFNSPLHF. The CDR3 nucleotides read TGTGCCAGCAAAAGTCCCTTTAATTCACCCCTCCACTTT.

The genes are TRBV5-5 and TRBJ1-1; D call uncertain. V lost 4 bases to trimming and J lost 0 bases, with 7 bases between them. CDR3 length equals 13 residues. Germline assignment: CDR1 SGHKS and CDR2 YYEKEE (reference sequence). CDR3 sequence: CASSLTVNTEAFF. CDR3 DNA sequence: TGTGCCAGCAGCCTCACAGTGAACACTGAAGCTTTCTTT. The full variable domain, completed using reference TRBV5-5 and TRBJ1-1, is DAGVTQSPTHLIKTRGQQVTLRCSPISGHKSVSWYQQVLGQGPQFIFQYYEKEERGRGNFPDRFSARQFPNYSSELNVNALLLGDSALYLCASSLTVNTEAFFGQGTRLTVV.

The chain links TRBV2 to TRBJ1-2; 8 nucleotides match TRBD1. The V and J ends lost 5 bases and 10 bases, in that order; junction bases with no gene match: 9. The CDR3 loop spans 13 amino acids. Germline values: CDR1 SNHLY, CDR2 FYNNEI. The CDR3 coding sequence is TGTGCCAGCAGTCTCAGGACAGGGCGAGACTACACCTTC. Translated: CASSLRTGRDYTF.

The CDR3 nucleotides are TGTGCCAGCAGCGGGGCCGGGGATATAAAACTGTTTTTT. This sequence encodes CASSGAGDIKLFF. The genes are TRBV7-9 and TRBJ1-4, with a possible D match to TRBD1 (5 bases). V was pared by 5 bases and J by 10 bases, with 14 bases between. The CDR3 length is 13 residues. CDR1 and CDR2 (germline): SEHNR, FQNEAQ (reference sequence).

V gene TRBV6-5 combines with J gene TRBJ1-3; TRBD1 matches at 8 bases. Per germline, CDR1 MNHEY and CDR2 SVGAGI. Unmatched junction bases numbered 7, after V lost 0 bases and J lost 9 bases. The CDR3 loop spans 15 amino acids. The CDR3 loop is CASSYSRTGLATIYF. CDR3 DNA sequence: TGTGCCAGCAGTTACTCCCGGACAGGGCTGGCCACCATATATTTT.

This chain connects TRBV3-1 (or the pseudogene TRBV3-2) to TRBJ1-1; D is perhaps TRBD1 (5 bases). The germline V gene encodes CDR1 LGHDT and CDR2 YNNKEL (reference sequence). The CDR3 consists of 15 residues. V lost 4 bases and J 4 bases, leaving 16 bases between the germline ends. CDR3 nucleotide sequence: TGTGCCAGCAGCCCCAGGGCGGACTGGGGCACTGAAGCTTTCTTT. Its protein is CASSPRADWGTEAFF.